A selection of T cell receptor beta chains follows, all from one sample in a study of glioma-infiltrating T cells after dendritic cell vaccination. Some clones are missing from TCRdb's copy, which holds only in-frame ones; the method was immunoSEQ multiplex PCR. The sample carries approximately 82,000 clones, 80% to 90% recorded once. This sample comprised blood, obtained before dendritic cell vaccination. Every receptor here comes from a human donor with glioblastoma. The CDR3 runs from the conserved cysteine through the conserved F or W. The D gene is left open where the match is weak. Rows may omit the clone size; those that give it use once, few, many or a size class.

v_call,j_call,clone_size,d_call,cdr3_nt,cdr3_aa
TRBV5-4,TRBJ2-3,.,.,TGTGCCAGCAGCTTGGGTCGGGGTTTAACAGATACGCAGTATTTT,CASSLGRGLTDTQYF
TRBV30,TRBJ2-4,once,TRBD2,TGTGCCTGGAGCGAAGGACTAGCGGGATTGAACATTCAGTACTTC,CAWSEGLAGLNIQYF
TRBV25-1,TRBJ1-4,.,TRBD1,TGTGCCAGCAGTCCGACGACAGGGGGCCTCGAAAAACTGTTTTTT,CASSPTTGGLEKLFF
TRBV11-2,TRBJ2-1,.,TRBD2,TGTGCCAGCAGCCCCAGCGGGAGTCGAAATGAGCAGTTCTTC,CASSPSGSRNEQFF
TRBV10-3,TRBJ1-5,few,.,TGTGCCATCAGTGAGTCAATAATCAGGGACAATCAGCCCCAGCATTTT,CAISESIIRDNQPQHF
TRBV5-1,TRBJ1-4,.,TRBD1,TGCGCCAGCACCTGGACAGGGCTACACGAAAAACTGTTTTTT,CASTWTGLHEKLFF
TRBV4-2,TRBJ1-6,.,.,TGTGCCAGCAGCCAAGATTTTAGCAGGGTTTTTTCACCCCTCCACTTT,CASSQDFSRVFSPLHF
TRBV5-1,TRBJ2-1,.,TRBD2,TGCGCCAGCAGCCTAACTAGCGCGAGCTCCTACAATGAGCAGTTCTTC,CASSLTSASSYNEQFF
TRBV19,TRBJ1-1,.,.,TGTGCCAGTAGTCTCGGGGGGGTGAACACTGAAGCTTTCTTT,CASSLGGVNTEAFF
TRBV5-1,TRBJ1-6,.,.,TGCGCCAGCAGCTTGGACGGGTTTAATTCACCCCTCCACTTT,CASSLDGFNSPLHF
TRBV5-1,TRBJ2-2,.,TRBD1,TGCGCCAGCAGCTTTGGACAGGGCGGCGGGGAGCTGTTTTTT,CASSFGQGGGELFF
TRBV5-1,TRBJ2-1,once,TRBD1,TGCGCCAGCAGCCTTCGGACAGGGAGAAATGAGCAGTTCTTC,CASSLRTGRNEQFF
TRBV30,TRBJ2-5,.,TRBD2,TGTGCCTGGAGTACCATGGCTAGCGGGGAGACCCAGTACTTC,CAWSTMASGETQYF
TRBV10-3,TRBJ2-1,.,TRBD2,TGTGCCATCAGTGAGGCGGGACTAGCGGGGAAGCAGTTCTTC,CAISEAGLAGKQFF
TRBV6-5,TRBJ2-3,.,TRBD2,TGTGCCAGCAGTTTCGGGGGGGCTAGCACAGATACGCAGTATTTT,CASSFGGASTDTQYF
TRBV6-1,TRBJ2-7,.,.,TGTGCCAGCCCGCCCCCCCGGTATTACGAGCAGTACTTC,CASPPPRYYEQYF
TRBV18,TRBJ2-7,.,.,TGTGCCAGCTCACCAGATCGGCGGGGGCCCTTCTCCTACGAGCAGTACTTC,CASSPDRRGPFSYEQYF
TRBV18,TRBJ1-1,.,.,TGTGCCAGCTCCCGGGGGGACTCTTATAGCGCTGAAGCTTTCTTT,CASSRGDSYSAEAFF
TRBV6-1,TRBJ1-1,once,TRBD1,TGTGCCAGCATAACAGGGGTTAGCACTGAAGCTTTCTTT,CASITGVSTEAFF
TRBV18,TRBJ2-7,once,TRBD1,TGTGCCAGCTCTCCGAGACAGGGTAAAGCCTACGAGCAGTACTTC,CASSPRQGKAYEQYF
TRBV6-1,TRBJ2-2,.,TRBD2,TGTGCCAGCAGTGATGGGACTAGCTTCTACCAGGGGGAGCTGTTTTTT,CASSDGTSFYQGELFF
TRBV6-5,TRBJ2-7,.,TRBD1,TGTGCCAGCAGTTATGAGGACAGGGGGCGCGAGCAGTACTTC,CASSYEDRGREQYF
TRBV5-1,TRBJ2-7,.,.,TGCGCCAGCAGCTTGGACTCCGCAGGGGGGTCCTACGAGCAGTACTTC,CASSLDSAGGSYEQYF
TRBV10-1,TRBJ2-2,.,.,TGCGCCAGCAGTATCGATCCCGGCGGGGAGCTGTTTTTT,CASSIDPGGELFF
TRBV30,TRBJ2-5,.,.,TGTGCCTGGAGTGTTGGAGTGGGAGTGGGGGACTTAAGAGAGACCCAGTACTTC,CAWSVGVGVGDLRETQYF
TRBV6-4,TRBJ2-3,.,.,TGTGCCAGCAGTGATACTAGCACAGATACGCAGTATTTT,CASSDTSTDTQYF
TRBV5-1,TRBJ2-1,.,.,TGCGCCAGCAGCTTGGCTCCGGGGGAGTACAATGAGCAGTTCTTC,CASSLAPGEYNEQFF
TRBV10-3,TRBJ2-2,.,TRBD1,TGTGCCATCAGTAAAACTGCAGGGGGACGAACCGGGGAGCTGTTTTTT,CAISKTAGGRTGELFF
TRBV19,TRBJ1-6,.,TRBD1,TGTGCCAGTAGTACACAGGGGGCAAATTCACCCCTCCACTTT,CASSTQGANSPLHF
TRBV4-1,TRBJ2-3,.,TRBD2,TGCGCCAGCAGCCAAGAGGGCGCGGGAGTCACAGATACGCAGTATTTT,CASSQEGAGVTDTQYF
TRBV6-5,TRBJ1-1,.,TRBD1,TGTGCCAGCAGTTATGACAGGGTGGCGAACACTGAAGCTTTCTTT,CASSYDRVANTEAFF
TRBV11-2,TRBJ1-6,.,TRBD1,TGTGCCAGCAGCTTAGACCGGACAGGGTTGAATTCACCCCTCCACTTT,CASSLDRTGLNSPLHF
TRBV9,TRBJ1-2,once,TRBD1,TGTGCCAGCAGCTCCGGGACAGGGCCAGCCAGTAAATTC,CASSSGTGPASKF